This T cell receptor (beta chain) was retrieved from a study of blood T cell repertoires in COVID-19. Sequenced by immunoSEQ multiplex PCR; TCRdb stores in-frame clones only, minus some. Altogether approximately 66,000 clones are present, 89% being singletons, with the ten largest covering 1.4% to 1.5%. In germline, CDR1 is SEHNR, CDR2 FQNEAQ (reference sequence). V gave up 4 bases and J gave up 1 base; unmatched junction bases: 8. The CDR3 length is 17 residues. Sequencing input: peripheral blood. The TCR comes from a man aged 60 to 69 with acute or convalescent COVID-19. The J gene is TRBJ1-4, the V gene TRBV7-9; 8 bases align to TRBD1. CDR3 DNA sequence: TGTGCCAGCAGCTCAGAGAAGACAGGGGTAACTAATGAAAAACTGTTTTTT. It encodes CASSSEKTGVTNEKLFF.